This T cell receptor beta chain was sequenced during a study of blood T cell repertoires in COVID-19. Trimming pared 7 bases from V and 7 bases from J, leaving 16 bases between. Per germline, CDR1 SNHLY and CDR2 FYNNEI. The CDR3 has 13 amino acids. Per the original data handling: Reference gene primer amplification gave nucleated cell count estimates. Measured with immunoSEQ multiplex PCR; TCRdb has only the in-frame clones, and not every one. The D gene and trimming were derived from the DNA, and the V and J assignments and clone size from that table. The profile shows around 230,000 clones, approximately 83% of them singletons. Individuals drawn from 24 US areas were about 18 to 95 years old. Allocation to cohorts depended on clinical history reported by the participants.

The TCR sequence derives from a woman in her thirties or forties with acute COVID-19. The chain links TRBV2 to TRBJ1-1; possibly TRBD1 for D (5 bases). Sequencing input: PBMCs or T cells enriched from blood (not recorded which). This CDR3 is CASTLEGRSEAFF. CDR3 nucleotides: TGTGCCAGCACCCTGGAGGGGCGGAGTGAAGCTTTCTTT.